The clone carrying this TCR beta chain was detected many times. Its cognate antigen is unknown. With two-round multiplex PCR, TCR beta CDR3 sequences were amplified from genomic DNA. Individual primers that were specific to each TRBV and TRBJ gene served in first-round PCR. TCRdb reprocessed the multiplex PCR reads with MiXCR, giving one entry per CDR3 protein. The sample comprises around 26,000 distinct CDR3 sequences, 40% to 55% of which are singletons, and 15% rests with the top ten. Sample collection consisted of 5.5 to 6 milliliters of peripheral blood drawn at each of two time points. In germline, CDR1 is SGHDT, CDR2 YYEEEE. The CDR3 contains 15 residues. V lost 0 bases to trimming and J lost 8 bases, with 12 bases between them. This entry is derived from a study of prognosis after radiotherapy for stage I lung cancer. Study-level background: In total, 10 to 15 men and five to seven women took part as patients, aged roughly 53 to 85 with a median of 74.5 years. Study findings and constraints: Samples before stereotactic body radiation therapy had more unique TCR clones (median about 9,200 versus 6,500). For the expanded TCR clones, whether they were tumor-specific was not determined.

The chain uses TRBV5-6 and TRBJ1-6, with D possibly TRBD1 on 6 matching bases. This TCR was sampled from a donor aged 50 or older with non-small cell lung cancer. Material: PBMCs, obtained before or after stereotactic body radiation therapy (not recorded which). Here the CDR3 reads CASSLEQGGYSPLHF. CDR3 DNA: TGTGCCAGCAGCTTGGAACAGGGTGGGTATTCACCCCTCCACTTT.